This T cell receptor (beta chain) was sequenced in a study of cytomegalovirus exposure and HLA in healthy donors. The PCR used 60 Vbeta and 13 Jbeta primers. Sequencing used immunoSEQ multiplex PCR; TCRdb keeps in-frame clones, though not all of them. This sample has 150,000 to 200,000 clones, with 77% found just once. With regard to this clone: Its target is unknown.

Study-level points and caveats: Across HLA loci, a later analysis found differing TCR association rates, with DRB1 most and HLA-C fewest. Data from an earlier analysis indicated that most TCR beta V segments were productive either about 87% or about 30% of the time. A later analysis linked a missense DCLRE1C variant to TCR beta V- and J-gene trimming.

The germline CDR1 and CDR2 sequences are SGHNT and YYREEE (reference sequence). The CDR3 is 14 amino acids. The germline V and J ends were trimmed by 0 bases and 1 base, with 7 bases remaining between them. The TCR comes from a man aged 18 to 30 in good health and CMV-seronegative. The chain uses TRBV5-4 and TRBJ2-5; D gene ambiguous. The sample was PBMCs. The chain's CDR3 is CASSLGHFQETQYF. The CDR3, as DNA: TGTGCCAGCAGCTTGGGACACTTCCAAGAGACCCAGTACTTC.